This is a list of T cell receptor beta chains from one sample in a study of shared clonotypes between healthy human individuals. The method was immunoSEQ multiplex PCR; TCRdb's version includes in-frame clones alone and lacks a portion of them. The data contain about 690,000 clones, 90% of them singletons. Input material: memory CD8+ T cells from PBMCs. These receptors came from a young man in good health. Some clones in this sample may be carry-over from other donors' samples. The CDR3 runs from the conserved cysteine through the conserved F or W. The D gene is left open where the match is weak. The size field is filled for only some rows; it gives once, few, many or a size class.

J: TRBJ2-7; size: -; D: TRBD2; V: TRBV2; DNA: TGTGCCAGCAGTGAAGCGCGGGGACTAGCTGGATACGAGCAGTACTTC; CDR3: CASSEARGLAGYEQYF
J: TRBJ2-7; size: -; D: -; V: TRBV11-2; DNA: TGTGCCAGCAGATCGCCTTGGGCGGGGGAGCAGTACTTC; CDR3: CASRSPWAGEQYF
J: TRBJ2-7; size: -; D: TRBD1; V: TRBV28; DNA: TGTGCCAGCAGTTTATGGGGACAGGGGGCGTCTAAATGGGTCTACGAGCAGTACTTC; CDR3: CASSLWGQGASKWVYEQYF
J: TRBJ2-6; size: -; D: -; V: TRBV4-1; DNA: TGCGCCAGCAGCCCTCGGAGGGGACCGGCGGATAGCTCTGGGGCCAACGTCCTGACTTTC; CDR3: CASSPRRGPADSSGANVLTF
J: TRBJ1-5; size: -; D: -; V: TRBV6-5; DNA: TGTGCCAGCAGTTACGGGAATAGCAATCAGCCCCAGCATTTT; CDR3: CASSYGNSNQPQHF
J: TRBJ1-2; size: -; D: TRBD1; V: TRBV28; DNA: TGTGCCAGCAGTGAGGACAGGGGGCTCTATGGCTACACCTTC; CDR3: CASSEDRGLYGYTF
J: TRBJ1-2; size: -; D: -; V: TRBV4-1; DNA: TGCGCCAGCAGCGTATCCGGGGGGGTTAACTATGGCTACACCTTC; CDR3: CASSVSGGVNYGYTF
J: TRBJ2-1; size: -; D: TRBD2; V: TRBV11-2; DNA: TGTGCCAGCAGTTCGGGACTAGCGGGAATCACTGAGCAGTTCTTC; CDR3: CASSSGLAGITEQFF
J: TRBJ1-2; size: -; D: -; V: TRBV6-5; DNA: TGTGCCAGCAGTCCGGGACACCGCTGGGGAGGCTACACCTTC; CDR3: CASSPGHRWGGYTF
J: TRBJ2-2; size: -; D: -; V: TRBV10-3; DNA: TGTGCCATCAATCAGGGCGCGAACACCGGGGAGCTGTTTTTT; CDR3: CAINQGANTGELFF
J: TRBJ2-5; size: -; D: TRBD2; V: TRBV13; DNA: TGTGCCAGCACCCGACTAGCGGGAAGGGAGACCCAGTACTTC; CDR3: CASTRLAGRETQYF
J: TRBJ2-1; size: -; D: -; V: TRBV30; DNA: TGTGCCTGGGAGACAGGTTACAATGAGCAGTTCTTC; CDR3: CAWETGYNEQFF
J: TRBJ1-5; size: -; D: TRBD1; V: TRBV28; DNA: TGTGCCAGCAGTCTCGGACAGGGGCAACAGCCCCAGCATTTT; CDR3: CASSLGQGQQPQHF
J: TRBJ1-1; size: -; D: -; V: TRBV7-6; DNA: TGTGCCAGCAGCTTTAGCCCGAACACTGAAGCTTTCTTT; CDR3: CASSFSPNTEAFF
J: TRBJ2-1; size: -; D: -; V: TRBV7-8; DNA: TGTGCCAGCAGCCTCATGGATCGAGGGGCCTACAATGAGCAGTTCTTC; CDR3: CASSLMDRGAYNEQFF
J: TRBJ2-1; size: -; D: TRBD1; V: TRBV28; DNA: TGTGCCAGCAGCTATTCTGGACAGGAACGCTACAATGAGCAGTTCTTC; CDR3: CASSYSGQERYNEQFF
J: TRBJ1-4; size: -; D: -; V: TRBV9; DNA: TGTGCCAGCGGGCTGAATGAAAAACTGTTTTTT; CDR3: CASGLNEKLFF
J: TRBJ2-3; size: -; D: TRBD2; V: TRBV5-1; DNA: TGCGCCAGCAGCTTGGATTCCCCCCCCTCGTTAGCGGGAGCAGATACGCAGTATTTT; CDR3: CASSLDSPPSLAGADTQYF
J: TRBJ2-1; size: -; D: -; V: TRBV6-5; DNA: TGTGCCAGCACCTTATCAGCGGGCCTAGGTCCTGAGCAGTTCTTC; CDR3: CASTLSAGLGPEQFF
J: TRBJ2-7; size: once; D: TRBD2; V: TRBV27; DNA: TGTGCCAGCAGTTCCCTAGCGGGAGCCTACGAGCAGTACTTC; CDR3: CASSSLAGAYEQYF
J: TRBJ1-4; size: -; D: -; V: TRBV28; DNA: TGTGCCAGCAGTTTAGTGGATAATGAAAAACTGTTTTTT; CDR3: CASSLVDNEKLFF
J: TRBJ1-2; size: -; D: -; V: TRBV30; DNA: TGTGCCTGGAGTGCAGTGGTCCTCCTTGAAAACTATGGCTACACCTTC; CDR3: CAWSAVVLLENYGYTF
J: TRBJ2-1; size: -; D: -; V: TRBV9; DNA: TGTGCCAGCAGCTCCGGGACGTATGAGCAGTTCTTC; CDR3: CASSSGTYEQFF
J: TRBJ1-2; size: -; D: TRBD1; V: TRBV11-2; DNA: TGTGCCAGCAGCTTGTCAGGGGGCAGCTATGGCTACACCTTC; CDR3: CASSLSGGSYGYTF
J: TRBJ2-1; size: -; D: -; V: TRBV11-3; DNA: TGTGCCAGCAGCTTAGTATTGGGACGTCGCTACAATGAGCAGTTCTTC; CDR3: CASSLVLGRRYNEQFF
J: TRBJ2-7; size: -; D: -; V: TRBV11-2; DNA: TGTGCCAGCAGCACCCTAGACCCTCCCTACGAGCAGTACTTC; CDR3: CASSTLDPPYEQYF
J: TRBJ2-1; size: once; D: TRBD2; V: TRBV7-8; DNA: TGTGCCAGCAGCTTACCTAGCGGCTTCTACAATGAGCAGTTCTTC; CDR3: CASSLPSGFYNEQFF
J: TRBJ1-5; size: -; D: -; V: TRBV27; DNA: TGTGCCAGCAGTTTATCCCCCACAGGTCAGGGCGGTCAGCCCCAGCATTTT; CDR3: CASSLSPTGQGGQPQHF
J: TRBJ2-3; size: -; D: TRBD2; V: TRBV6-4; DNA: TGTGCCAGCAGTGACTCGCGGGAGGGCCTTTTTACGCAGTATTTT; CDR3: CASSDSREGLFTQYF
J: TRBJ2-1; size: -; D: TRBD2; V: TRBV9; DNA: TGTGCCAGCAGCGGCTACGGGGAGGGGCCCTACAATGAGCAGTTCTTC; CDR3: CASSGYGEGPYNEQFF
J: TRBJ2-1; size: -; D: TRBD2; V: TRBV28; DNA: TGTGCCAGCAGGTGGACTAGCGGGAGTTTTAATGAGCAGTTCTTC; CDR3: CASRWTSGSFNEQFF
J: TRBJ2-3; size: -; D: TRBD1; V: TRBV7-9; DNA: TGTGCCAGCAGCAACCGGGACAGAGTTACAGATACGCAGTATTTT; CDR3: CASSNRDRVTDTQYF
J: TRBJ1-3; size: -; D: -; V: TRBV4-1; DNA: TGCGCCAGCAGCCAAACCCAGGCCTCTGGAAACACCATATATTTT; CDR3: CASSQTQASGNTIYF
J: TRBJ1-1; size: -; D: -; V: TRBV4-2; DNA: TGTGCCAGCAGCCAAGATTTGGGGGTAATGAACACTGAAGCTTTCTTT; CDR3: CASSQDLGVMNTEAFF
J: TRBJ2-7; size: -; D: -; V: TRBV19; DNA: TGTGCCAGTAGTATTTCTGGCGGGCCTGTCGAGCAGTACTTC; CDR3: CASSISGGPVEQYF